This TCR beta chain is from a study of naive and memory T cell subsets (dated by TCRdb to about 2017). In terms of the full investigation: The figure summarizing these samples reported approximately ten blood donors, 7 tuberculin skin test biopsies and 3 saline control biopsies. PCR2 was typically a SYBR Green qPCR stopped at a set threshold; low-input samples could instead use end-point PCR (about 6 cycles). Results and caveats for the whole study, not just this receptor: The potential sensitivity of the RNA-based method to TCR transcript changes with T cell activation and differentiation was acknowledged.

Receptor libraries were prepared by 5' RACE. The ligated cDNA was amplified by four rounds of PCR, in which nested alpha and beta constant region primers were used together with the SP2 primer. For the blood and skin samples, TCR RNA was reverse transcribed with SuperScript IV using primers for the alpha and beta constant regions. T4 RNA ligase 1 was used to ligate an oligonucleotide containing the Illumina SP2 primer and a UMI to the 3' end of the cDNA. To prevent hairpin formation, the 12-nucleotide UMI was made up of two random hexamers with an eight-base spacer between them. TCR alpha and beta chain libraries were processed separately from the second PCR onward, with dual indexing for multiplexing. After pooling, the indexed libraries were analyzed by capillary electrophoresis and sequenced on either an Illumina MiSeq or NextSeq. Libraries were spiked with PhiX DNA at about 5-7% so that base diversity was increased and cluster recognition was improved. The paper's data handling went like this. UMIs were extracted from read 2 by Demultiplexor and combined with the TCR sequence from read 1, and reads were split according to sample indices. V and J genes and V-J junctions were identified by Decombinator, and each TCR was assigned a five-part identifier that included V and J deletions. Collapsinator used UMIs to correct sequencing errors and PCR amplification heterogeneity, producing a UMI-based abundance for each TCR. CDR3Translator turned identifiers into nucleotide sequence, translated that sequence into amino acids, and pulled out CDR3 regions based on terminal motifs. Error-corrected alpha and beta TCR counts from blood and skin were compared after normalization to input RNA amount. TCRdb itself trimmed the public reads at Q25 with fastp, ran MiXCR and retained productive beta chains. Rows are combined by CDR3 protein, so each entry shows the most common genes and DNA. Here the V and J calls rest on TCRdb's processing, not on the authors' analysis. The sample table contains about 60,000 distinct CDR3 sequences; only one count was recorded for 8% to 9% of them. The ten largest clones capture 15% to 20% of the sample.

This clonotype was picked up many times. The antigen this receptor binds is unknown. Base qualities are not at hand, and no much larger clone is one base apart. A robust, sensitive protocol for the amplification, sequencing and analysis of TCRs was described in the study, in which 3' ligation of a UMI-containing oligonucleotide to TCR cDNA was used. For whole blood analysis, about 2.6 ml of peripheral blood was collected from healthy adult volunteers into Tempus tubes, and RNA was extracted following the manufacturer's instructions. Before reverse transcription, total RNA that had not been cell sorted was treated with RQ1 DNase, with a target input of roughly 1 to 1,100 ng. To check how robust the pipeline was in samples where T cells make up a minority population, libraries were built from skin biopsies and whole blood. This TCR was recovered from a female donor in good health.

The CDR3 is CSAKGTAYGYTF. The nucleotide sequence is given as TGCAGTGCCAAGGGGACAGCCTATGGCTACACCTTC. This sequence uses TRBV20-1 and TRBJ1-2, and TRBD1 aligns with 7 junction nucleotides. From V the trimming removes 6 bases and from J it removes 4 bases, while the gene matches leave 5 bases of the junction unaccounted for. CDR1 DFQATT and CDR2 SNEGSKA were looked up in the germline V gene (reference sequence). The CDR3 numbers 12 residues from cysteine through phenylalanine. Of all the DNA, just the CDR3 is kept, 36 bases in frame from base 1.